The 29 T cell receptor beta chains reported below all come from one sample, sequenced in a study of blood T cell repertoires in COVID-19. Assay: immunoSEQ multiplex PCR; the TCRdb copy retains only in-frame clones and omits some. The profile shows about 160,000 clones, roughly 90% of them singletons. The specimen sequenced was peripheral blood. These receptors originate from a woman aged 65 to 85 with acute or convalescent COVID-19.

The V call is TRBV25-1, the J call TRBJ1-1, with D possibly TRBD1 on 6 matching bases. Per the germline V gene, CDR1 is MGHDK and CDR2 is SYGVNS. The V end lost 0 bases, the J end lost 6 bases, and 11 bases lay between the germline ends. The CDR3 consists of 14 residues. The CDR3 is CASSEYLSGAEAFF. Here the CDR3 DNA reads TGTGCCAGCAGTGAATATTTATCAGGGGCTGAAGCTTTCTTT.

V is TRBV10-3 and J is TRBJ1-1; maybe TRBD1 (6 bases). Germline CDR1 ENHRY, CDR2 SYGVKD. V shed 6 bases and J shed 1 base, with 15 bases lying between them. The CDR3 spans 15 residues. CDR3 bases: TGTGCCATCAGCCCCATACCGACAGGGAACACTGAAGCTTTCTTT. It is translated as CAISPIPTGNTEAFF.

Concerning this clone itself: Germline is not matched at one junction end, which may reflect a read error. The genes are TRBV4-2 and TRBJ1-3; the match to TRBD1 covers 8 bases. CDR3 size: 14 residues. Germline-derived CDR1 and CDR2 are LGHNA and YNFKEQ. The CDR3 nucleotides read TGTGCGAGCACGATGGACAGGGCCGGAAACACCATATATTTT. As protein: CASTMDRAGNTIYF.

The gene calls are TRBV2 and TRBJ1-4; D unclear. The CDR3 runs 14 residues. CDR1 is SNHLY, CDR2 FYNNEI, per germline. V dropped 7 bases and J dropped 0 bases, with 9 bases sitting between them. The CDR3 DNA reads as TGTGCCAGCAAGGTTACAGCAACTAATGAAAAACTGTTTTTT. Its protein is CASKVTATNEKLFF.

The chain combines TRBV19 with TRBJ2-2, with 7 positions matching TRBD2. The CDR3 is 12 amino acids. Germline trimming cut 9 bases from V and 4 bases from J; bases unmatched to any gene: 2. CDR1 is LNHDA, CDR2 SQIVND, per germline (reference sequence). DNA for the CDR3: TGTGCCAGCGGGACTATCACCGGGGAGCTGTTTTTT. It translates to CASGTITGELFF. Based on the CDR3 plus reference TRBV19 and TRBJ2-2, the full variable domain is DGGITQSPKYLFRKEGQNVTLSCEQNLNHDAMYWYRQDPGQGLRLIYYSQIVNDFQKGDIAEGYSVSREKKESFPLTVTSAQKNPTAFYLCASGTITGELFFGEGSRLTVL.

This chain uses TRBV7-6 with TRBJ2-3, with 9 positions matching TRBD2. Germline CDR1 reads SGHVS; CDR2 reads FNYEAQ. Trimming at V came to 1 base and at J to 0 bases, leaving 2 bases not matched to a gene. The CDR3 sequence is 16 residues long. The CDR3 DNA reads as TGTGCCAGCAGCTTAGGACTAGCGGCAAGCACAGATACGCAGTATTTT. This sequence encodes CASSLGLAASTDTQYF.

This clone occurred once. The rearrangement links TRBV7-2 to TRBJ1-2; TRBD1 agrees at 10 bases. Trimming cost V 5 bases and J 5 bases; bases outside gene matches: 2. CDR1 is SGHTA, CDR2 FQGNSA, per germline. The CDR3 contains 13 residues. Written as DNA, the CDR3 is TGTGCCAGCAGCGCGGGACAGGGGTATGGCTACACCTTC. As protein: CASSAGQGYGYTF.

This chain connects TRBV27 to TRBJ1-3; D unclear. Germline CDR1 is MNHEY and CDR2 is SMNVEV (reference sequence). The CDR3 is 13 amino acids. With 5 bases removed from V and 0 bases from J, the gap between germline ends came to 5 bases. The CDR3 region has the DNA TGTGCCAGCAGTCAACTCTCTGGAAACACCATATATTTT. Amino acid sequence: CASSQLSGNTIYF.

The rearrangement joins TRBV7-2 to TRBJ2-3; possibly TRBD2 for D (6 bases). V lost 10 bases and J lost 2, with 19 bases in between. Looked up from germline, CDR1 is SGHTA and CDR2 is FQGNSA. The CDR3 is 15 amino acids. Written as DNA, the CDR3 is TGTGCCACCGCCGGGACTCAATCCACCACAGATACGCAGTATTTT. Translating gives CATAGTQSTTDTQYF.

J is TRBJ2-7 and V is TRBV4-3; D is possibly TRBD1 (6 bases). CDR3 size: 15 residues. V was trimmed by 0 bases and J by 3 bases, leaving 12 bases between them. In germline, CDR1 is LGHNA, CDR2 YSLEER. The CDR3 sequence: CASSQDSQGLYEQYF. DNA for the CDR3: TGCGCCAGCAGCCAAGACAGTCAGGGGCTCTACGAGCAGTACTTC.

The V call is TRBV7-2, the J call TRBJ1-1; 8 bases agree with TRBD1. V lost 5 bases, J lost 0 bases, and 5 bases stayed unmatched. CDR3 length equals 15 residues. Germline assignment: CDR1 SGHTA and CDR2 FQGNSA. CDR3 DNA sequence: TGTGCCAGCAGCAAACAGGGGGGTATGAACACTGAAGCTTTCTTT. Amino acids: CASSKQGGMNTEAFF.

The chain employs TRBV4-3 and TRBJ2-1; 11 positions match TRBD2. Per germline, CDR1 LGHNA and CDR2 YSLEER. This CDR3 has 16 amino acids. J lost 5 bases, V lost 1 base, and 4 bases had no gene match. In DNA, the CDR3 is TGCGCCAGCAGCCAAGGAACGGGACTAGCGGACAATGAGCAGTTCTTC. It encodes CASSQGTGLADNEQFF.

This clone was seen more than once but under ten times. J is TRBJ2-1 and V is TRBV19; 10 bases map to TRBD2. The CDR3 consists of 17 residues. Germline V lookup: CDR1 LNHDA, CDR2 SQIVND (reference sequence). V gave up 3 bases and J gave up 0 bases; unmatched junction bases: 5. The CDR3 reads CASSIVRTSGSYNEQFF. CDR3 nucleotides: TGTGCCAGTAGTATCGTTCGGACTAGCGGCTCCTACAATGAGCAGTTCTTC.

The rearrangement joins TRBV28 to TRBJ1-2; 11 bases map to TRBD1. The J segment lost 7 bases and the V segment lost 6 bases, leaving 7 bases of the junction unmatched. The CDR3 totals 14 residues. Germline V gene sequence: CDR1 MDHEN, CDR2 SYDVKM. DNA for the CDR3: TGTGCCAGCAGAGTGGACAGGGGGCTGGGTGGCTACACCTTC. It yields the protein CASRVDRGLGGYTF.

As for this clone: The same CDR3 is also encoded by other DNA sequences in this sample. The chain links TRBV27 to TRBJ2-7, with 12 bases matching TRBD2. V was clipped by 6 bases and J by 4 bases; unmatched bases: 4. The V gene's germline CDR1 is MNHEY and CDR2 SMNVEV (reference sequence). CDR3 length equals 14 residues. The CDR3 sequence: CASSYGTSGYEQYF. CDR3 DNA: TGTGCCAGCAGCTACGGGACTAGCGGGTACGAGCAGTACTTC.

The rearrangement uses TRBV12-3 or TRBV12-4 and TRBJ2-3, with TRBD2 identical over 11 bases. The CDR3 totals 13 residues. The junction had 2 bases not matched to a gene; V was cut back by 8 bases and J by 4 bases. In nucleotides, the CDR3 is TGTGCCAGCGGTAGCGGGGGGGCAGATACGCAGTATTTT. Protein: CASGSGGADTQYF.

The genes are TRBV19 and TRBJ1-2; TRBD1 is a possible D gene (5 bases). The CDR3 length is 11 residues. Per germline, CDR1 LNHDA and CDR2 SQIVND (reference sequence). Between the trimmed V and J ends, which lost 3 bases and 10 bases, there was a span of 9 bases. CDR3 region: CASSMDKNYTF. CDR3 nucleotide sequence: TGTGCCAGTAGTATGGACAAGAACTACACCTTC.

For the CDR3, the DNA is TGTGCCTGGAGCGCCGACAGGGTAACTGAAGCTTTCTTT. Translated, it gives CAWSADRVTEAFF. The chain uses TRBV30 and TRBJ1-1, with 7 bases matching TRBD1. The CDR3 has 13 residues. V gave up 3 bases and J gave up 5 bases; unmatched junction bases: 6. Germline values: CDR1 GTSNPN, CDR2 SVGIG (reference sequence). The whole variable domain, filled in from reference TRBV30 and TRBJ1-1, reads SQTIHQWPATLVQPVGSPLSLECTVEGTSNPNLYWYRQAAGRGLQLLFYSVGIGQISSEVPQNLSASRPQDRQFILSSKKLLLSDSGFYLCAWSADRVTEAFFGQGTRLTVV.

The chain employs TRBV19 and TRBJ2-1; D might be TRBD1 (6 bases). CDR1 and CDR2 (germline): LNHDA, SQIVND (reference sequence). Trimming shortened V by 6 bases and J by 4 bases, and 16 bases separated the two germline ends. The length of the CDR3 is 15 residues. The CDR3 DNA reads as TGTGCCAGTAGCCAGGGTTACGGACAGTACAATGAGCAGTTCTTC. It encodes CASSQGYGQYNEQFF. Full variable domain (remainder filled in from reference TRBV19 and TRBJ2-1): DGGITQSPKYLFRKEGQNVTLSCEQNLNHDAMYWYRQDPGQGLRLIYYSQIVNDFQKGDIAEGYSVSREKKESFPLTVTSAQKNPTAFYLCASSQGYGQYNEQFFGPGTRLTVL.

The chain carries TRBV14 and TRBJ1-6; 9 nucleotides match TRBD1. The V and J ends lost 2 bases and 11 bases, in that order; junction bases with no gene match: 10. Germline-derived CDR1 and CDR2 are SGHDN and FVKESK. This CDR3 is built from 16 residues. The CDR3 nucleotides read TGTGCCAGCAGCCAAAAGGGGACAGGGCCAAGGACACCCCTCCACTTT. It translates to CASSQKGTGPRTPLHF.

The chain is built from TRBV7-2 and TRBJ2-3; no firm D call. CDR1 is SGHTA, CDR2 FQGNSA, per germline. This CDR3 contains 14 residues. With 1 base removed from V and 6 bases from J, the gap between germline ends came to 11 bases. The CDR3 is CASSLDARVDTQYF. CDR3 nucleotide sequence: TGTGCCAGCAGCTTAGATGCCCGGGTTGATACGCAGTATTTT.

Here the CDR3 reads CASSPGTGGWETQYF. In DNA, the CDR3 is TGTGCCAGCAGTCCCGGGACAGGGGGTTGGGAGACCCAGTACTTC. The chain combines TRBV6-5 with TRBJ2-5, with 11 bases identical to TRBD1. The J segment lost 5 bases and the V segment lost 5 bases, leaving 7 bases of the junction unmatched. The CDR3 loop spans 15 amino acids. Germline lookup yields CDR1 MNHEY and CDR2 SVGAGI.

This chain connects TRBV19 to TRBJ1-3; unclear D gene. V lost 6 bases, J lost 0 bases, and 15 bases lay in between. This CDR3 region has 16 residues. Germline CDR1 is LNHDA and CDR2 is SQIVND (reference sequence). CDR3 coding DNA: TGTGCCAGTAGGGCAGGCAGGATTTTCTCTGGAAACACCATATATTTT. Amino acids: CASRAGRIFSGNTIYF. The entire variable domain, with the rest obtained from reference TRBV19 and TRBJ1-3, is as follows: DGGITQSPKYLFRKEGQNVTLSCEQNLNHDAMYWYRQDPGQGLRLIYYSQIVNDFQKGDIAEGYSVSREKKESFPLTVTSAQKNPTAFYLCASRAGRIFSGNTIYFGEGSWLTVV.

The gene calls are TRBV5-1 and TRBJ2-7; D perhaps matches TRBD2 (5 bases). The V end lost 4 bases, the J end lost 6 bases, and 11 bases lay between the germline ends. The length of the CDR3 is 12 residues. CDR1 is SGHRS, CDR2 YFSETQ, per germline. The CDR3 DNA sequence: TGCGCCAGCAGCCCGGGCGGGTTCGAGCAGTACTTC. It is translated as CASSPGGFEQYF.

This chain uses TRBV5-6 with TRBJ1-5, with 7 nucleotides matching TRBD1. Germline V gene lookup returns CDR1 SGHDT and CDR2 YYEEEE. The trim removed 1 base at V and 0 bases at J, leaving 7 bases unmatched. The CDR3 is 17 amino acids. The CDR3 nucleotides are TGTGCCAGCAGCTTGTCGGGGGCAGGGGGTAGCAATCAGCCCCAGCATTTT. Its protein product is CASSLSGAGGSNQPQHF. The full variable domain, rest sourced from reference TRBV5-6 and TRBJ1-5, is DAGVTQSPTHLIKTRGQQVTLRCSPKSGHDTVSWYQQALGQGPQFIFQYYEEEERQRGNFPDRFSGHQFPNYSSELNVNALLLGDSALYLCASSLSGAGGSNQPQHFGDGTRLSIL.

The V call is TRBV29-1, the J call TRBJ2-1, with 7 bases fitting TRBD1. V gave up 1 base and J gave up 9 bases; unmatched junction bases: 15. Germline V lookup: CDR1 SQVTM, CDR2 ANQGSEA. This CDR3 region has 16 residues. The CDR3 here is CSVEGENRGSRFEQFF. For the CDR3, the DNA is TGCAGCGTTGAAGGTGAGAACAGGGGTTCCCGATTTGAGCAGTTCTTC.

V is TRBV19 and J is TRBJ1-5; TRBD1 is a possible D gene (6 bases). Trimming left V 10 bases short and J 5 bases short, with 27 bases between. The length of the CDR3 is 17 residues. Germline CDR1 and CDR2: LNHDA and SQIVND (reference sequence). CDR3 nucleotides: TGTGCCACAGCGATAGTACACAGGGAAATGGGGGATCAGCCCCAGCATTTT. As protein: CATAIVHREMGDQPQHF.

The V call is TRBV15, the J call TRBJ2-1; no reliable D call. The CDR3 is made up of 12 amino acids. Germline assignment: CDR1 LNHNV and CDR2 YYDKDF (reference sequence). Trimming shortened V by 5 bases and J by 7 bases, and 9 bases separated the two germline ends. The CDR3 DNA reads TGTGCCACCAGCTACTCCGGGAATGAGCAGTTCTTC. It translates to CATSYSGNEQFF.

J is TRBJ1-4 and V is TRBV5-1; TRBD1 matches 7 bases. After removal of 2 bases from V and 4 bases from J, the junction contained 2 bases not matched to a gene. The CDR3 totals 14 residues. CDR1 and CDR2 from the germline V gene are SGHRS and YFSETQ. As DNA, the CDR3 is TGCGCCAGCAGCTTCGACAGGGTTAATGAAAAACTGTTTTTT. Its translation is CASSFDRVNEKLFF.